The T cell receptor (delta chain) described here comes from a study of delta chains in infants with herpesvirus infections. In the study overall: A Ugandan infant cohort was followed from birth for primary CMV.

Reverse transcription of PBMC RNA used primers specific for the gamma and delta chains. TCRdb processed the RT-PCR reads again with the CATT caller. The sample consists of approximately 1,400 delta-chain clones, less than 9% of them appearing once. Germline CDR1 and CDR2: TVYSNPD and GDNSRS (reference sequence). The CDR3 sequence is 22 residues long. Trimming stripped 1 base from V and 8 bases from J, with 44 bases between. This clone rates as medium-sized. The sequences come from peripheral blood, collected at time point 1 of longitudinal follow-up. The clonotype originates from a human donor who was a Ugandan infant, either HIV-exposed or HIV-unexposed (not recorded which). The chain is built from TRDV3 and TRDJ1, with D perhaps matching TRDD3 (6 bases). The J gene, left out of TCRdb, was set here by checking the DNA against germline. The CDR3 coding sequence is TGTGCCTTTAAGGCCACACTAAGGGGAAACTCGCCGGGGTGGGGGCCTCATTCAAAACTCATCTTT. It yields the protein CAFKATLRGNSPGWGPHSKLIF.